The 21 T cell receptor beta chains listed next were all sequenced from one sample in a study of T cell responses to AZD1222 COVID-19 vaccine. The repertoire was sequenced with immunoSEQ multiplex PCR; TCRdb's copy has only in-frame clones and lacks some. The data contain under 95,000 clones, 70% to 90% of them singletons. The specimen was peripheral blood, collected on day 0 of AZD1222 vaccination. The source is an adult in good health.

The V gene is TRBV7-9, the J gene TRBJ1-6; D may be TRBD1 (5 bases). V shed 1 base and J shed 0 bases, with 13 bases lying between them. Germline CDR1 and CDR2: SEHNR and FQNEAQ (reference sequence). There are 18 residues in the CDR3. The CDR3 DNA is TGTGCCAGCAGCTTAGGACAGCTTGGAAGCTCCTATAATTCACCCCTCCACTTT. Translated: CASSLGQLGSSYNSPLHF.

The V and J genes are TRBV5-1 and TRBJ2-7; 15 nucleotides match TRBD2. The CDR3 extends over 19 amino acids. The junction had 13 bases not matched to a gene; V was cut back by 3 bases and J by 3 bases. Germline V CDR1 and CDR2: SGHRS, YFSETQ. CDR3 amino acids: CASSSGLAGGYLNGYEQYF. Written as DNA, the CDR3 is TGCGCCAGCAGCTCGGGACTAGCGGGAGGCTATCTAAACGGCTACGAGCAGTACTTC.

V usage is TRBV7-3 and J usage is TRBJ2-2; D possibly matches TRBD1 or TRBD2 (7 bases each). V shed 5 bases and J shed 6 bases, with 13 bases lying between them. CDR1 and CDR2 from the germline V gene are SGHTA and FQGTGA. This CDR3 has 14 residues. Written as DNA, the CDR3 is TGTGCCAGCAGCCCCCAGGGGGGGGCCGGGGAGCTGTTTTTT. Its protein product is CASSPQGGAGELFF.

The chain joins TRBV19 to TRBJ1-1, with 8 bases matching TRBD1. J lost 6 bases, V lost 3 bases, and 15 bases had no gene match. The CDR3 extends over 17 amino acids. Per the germline V gene, CDR1 is LNHDA and CDR2 is SQIVND (reference sequence). CDR3 in amino acids: CASSMPPSRTGLSEAFF. CDR3 bases: TGTGCCAGTAGTATGCCACCATCCAGGACAGGGTTGTCTGAAGCTTTCTTT.

This chain uses TRBV7-9 with TRBJ2-2; D is perhaps TRBD1 (6 bases). Germline values: CDR1 SEHNR, CDR2 FQNEAQ (reference sequence). V gave up 5 bases and J gave up 2 bases, with 15 bases separating them. This CDR3 spans 16 amino acids. In nucleotides, the CDR3 is TGTGCCAGCAGCCAGAGGGGGAACAGAAACACCGGGGAGCTGTTTTTT. As protein: CASSQRGNRNTGELFF.

This sequence joins TRBV6-1 and TRBJ1-1; D is uncertain. Germline V gene lookup returns CDR1 MNHNS and CDR2 SASEGT. V lost 3 bases and J 5 bases, leaving 10 bases between the germline ends. The CDR3 sequence is 13 residues long. CDR3 in amino acids: CASSETRLTEAFF. The CDR3, as DNA: TGTGCCAGCAGTGAGACAAGGCTTACTGAAGCTTTCTTT.

The rearrangement links TRBV9 to TRBJ1-3; D remains ambiguous. Trimming took 3 bases from V and 0 from J, leaving 13 bases between them. This CDR3 has 16 amino acids. The V gene's germline CDR1 is SGDLS and CDR2 YYNGEE. The CDR3 reads CASSAWSGSSGNTIYF. CDR3 bases: TGTGCCAGCAGCGCATGGTCGGGGTCCTCTGGAAACACCATATATTTT.

The chain joins TRBV6-5 to TRBJ2-2, with a weak D call TRBD2 (5 bases). The ends were cut back, 2 bases at V and 6 bases at J, with 13 bases in the middle. The CDR3 totals 15 residues. Germline CDR1 MNHEY, CDR2 SVGAGI. In nucleotides, the CDR3 is TGTGCCAGCAGTTACGTTAGCGCGGAGGCCGGGGAGCTGTTTTTT. Translation gives CASSYVSAEAGELFF.

The J gene is TRBJ2-7, the V gene TRBV19, with D possibly matching TRBD2 (6 bases). CDR1 is LNHDA and CDR2 is SQIVND in the germline V gene (reference sequence). CDR3 size: 12 residues. V shed 7 bases and J shed 8 bases, with 15 bases lying between them. In DNA form, the CDR3 reads TGTGCCAGTATGGGAGGAGAGCCCCAGCAGTACTTC. Translated, it gives CASMGGEPQQYF.

The gene calls are TRBV29-1 and TRBJ1-3; D gene unclear. The CDR3 runs 14 residues. Trimming removed 7 bases at V and 4 bases at J, with 17 bases between. CDR1 is SQVTM and CDR2 is ANQGSEA in the germline V gene. The CDR3 DNA follows: TGCAGCGCCCTAGGGCTGTCGTTGGGAAACACCATATATTTT. Translation: CSALGLSLGNTIYF. Variable domain in full (rest from reference TRBV29-1 and TRBJ1-3): SAVISQKPSRDICQRGTSLTIQCQVDSQVTMMFWYRQQPGQSLTLIATANQGSEATYESGFVIDKFPISRPNLTFSTLTVSNMSPEDSSIYLCSALGLSLGNTIYFGEGSWLTVV.

V usage is TRBV9 and J usage is TRBJ2-6; 7 bases are a match to TRBD1. This CDR3 spans 15 amino acids. Trimming took 1 base from V and 4 from J; bases not matched to a gene: 2. Germline V CDR1 and CDR2: SGDLS, YYNGEE. CDR3 in amino acids: CASSVTGAGANVLTF. The CDR3 DNA is TGTGCCAGCAGCGTAACAGGGGCCGGGGCCAACGTCCTGACTTTC. Filled out from reference TRBV9 and TRBJ2-6, the complete variable domain reads DSGVTQTPKHLITATGQRVTLRCSPRSGDLSVYWYQQSLDQGLQFLIQYYNGEERAKGNILERFSAQQFPDLHSELNLSSLELGDSALYFCASSVTGAGANVLTFGAGSRLTVL.

The chain combines TRBV6-5 with TRBJ1-2; the match to TRBD1 covers 10 bases. This CDR3 has 13 residues. Germline CDR1 MNHEY, CDR2 SVGAGI. The ends lost 6 bases at V and 6 bases at J; junction bases unmatched: 4. The CDR3 coding sequence is TGTGCCAGCAGGAGACAGGGGGCGAATGGCTACACCTTC. This encodes CASRRQGANGYTF.

Only a few counts were recorded for this clone. V and J are TRBV5-1 and TRBJ2-2; D is ambiguous. Looked up from germline, CDR1 is SGHRS and CDR2 is YFSETQ. The CDR3 is 14 residues long. Trimming removed 2 bases at V and 2 bases at J, with 7 bases between. For the CDR3, the DNA is TGCGCCAGCAGCTTTTACCCAAACACCGGGGAGCTGTTTTTT. Translation: CASSFYPNTGELFF.

This chain connects TRBV28 to TRBJ2-7; 9 bases are a match to TRBD1. V shed 2 bases and J 4 bases; nucleotides not matched to a gene: 6. The CDR3 has 15 residues. Germline V gene lookup returns CDR1 MDHEN and CDR2 SYDVKM. For the CDR3, the DNA is TGTGCCAGCAGTTTAAGTCTACAGGGGGCGTACGAGCAGTACTTC. Its protein is CASSLSLQGAYEQYF.

The chain carries TRBV28 and TRBJ1-5; D is undetermined. V was clipped by 1 base and J by 7 bases, with 8 bases between them. Per the germline V gene, CDR1 is MDHEN and CDR2 is SYDVKM. There are 13 residues in the CDR3. In DNA form, the CDR3 reads TGTGCCAGCAGTTTATACTGGGGACAGCCCCAGCATTTT. Translated, it gives CASSLYWGQPQHF.

J is TRBJ1-1 and V is TRBV5-1; TRBD1 might be the D (6 bases). The CDR3 sequence is 13 residues long. Per germline, CDR1 SGHRS and CDR2 YFSETQ. V shed 6 bases and J shed 3 bases, with 12 bases lying between them. The CDR3 loop reads CASNGGLDTEAFF. The CDR3 bases are TGCGCCAGCAACGGGGGGCTGGACACTGAAGCTTTCTTT. Together with reference TRBV5-1 and TRBJ1-1, the CDR3 gives the full variable domain: KAGVTQTPRYLIKTRGQQVTLSCSPISGHRSVSWYQQTPGQGLQFLFEYFSETQRNKGNFPGRFSGRQFSNSRSEMNVSTLELGDSALYLCASNGGLDTEAFFGQGTRLTVV.

V usage is TRBV27 and J usage is TRBJ2-7; possible D gene TRBD2, 6 bases. The CDR3 length is 15 residues. Germline CDR1 is MNHEY and CDR2 is SMNVEV (reference sequence). V gave up 1 base and J gave up 0 bases, with 10 bases separating them. CDR3 in DNA: TGTGCCAGCAGTTTATACCCGGGACTCTCCTACGAGCAGTACTTC. This encodes CASSLYPGLSYEQYF.

The rearrangement uses TRBV10-2 and TRBJ2-1; TRBD2 matches 8 bases. The V gene end was trimmed by 2 bases and the J gene end by 2 bases; junction bases not matched to a gene: 5. CDR1 is WSHSY and CDR2 is SAAADI in the germline V gene. The CDR3 is made up of 16 amino acids. The CDR3 reads CASSESGRGTYNEQFF. CDR3 bases: TGCGCCAGCAGTGAGAGCGGGAGAGGTACCTACAATGAGCAGTTCTTC.

CDR3 residues: CASSQFSSGYEQYF. The CDR3 coding sequence is TGTGCCAGCAGCCAATTTTCTAGCGGCTACGAGCAGTACTTC. The genes are TRBV7-9 and TRBJ2-7; 7 bases align to TRBD2. Unmatched junction bases numbered 7, after V lost 5 bases and J lost 3 bases. The CDR3 totals 14 residues. Germline CDR1 SEHNR, CDR2 FQNEAQ (reference sequence).

The chain uses TRBV7-2 and TRBJ1-2, with a weak D call TRBD1 (5 bases). The CDR3 loop spans 16 amino acids. Germline V lookup: CDR1 SGHTA, CDR2 FQGNSA. Trimming stripped 1 base from V and 5 bases from J, with 17 bases between. CDR3 coding DNA: TGTGCCAGCAGCTTAGGAGCGGAGGGGACGGGGTATGGCTACACCTTC. The encoded protein is CASSLGAEGTGYGYTF.

V gene TRBV29-1 combines with J gene TRBJ2-5; perhaps TRBD1 as D (6 bases). Germline lookup yields CDR1 SQVTM and CDR2 ANQGSEA. CDR3 length equals 13 residues. V lost 1 base to trimming and J lost 9 bases, with 15 bases between them. The CDR3 loop is CSVEVVGAGAQYF. In nucleotides, the CDR3 is TGCAGCGTTGAAGTGGTAGGCGCAGGGGCCCAGTACTTC.